Listed here is a single TCR beta chain. It has no known antigen specificity. Qualities for individual bases were not recorded, and no much larger clone is one base off. The data stem from a study of T-cell reconstitution after alpha-beta-depleted transplantation in children (TCRdb year 2016). Some background on the complete study: The study quantitatively tracked T-cell immune reconstitution after TCRalphabeta/CD19-depleted allogeneic hematopoietic cell transplantation in children using TCR repertoire profiling. Summary of the overall study and its limitations: The frequencies of hyperexpanded clones fell over the following months, and after one year, T-cell counts and TCRbeta diversity were mostly attributed to newly produced T cells. In some patients, high TCRbeta diversity at day 60 was attributed to recipient T cells and intrathymic progenitors that had survived conditioning. The apparently early recovery of alphabetaT-cell counts about two months after transplant reportedly depended on only several hundred rapidly expanded clones that came from non-depleted graft cells.

Library method: PCR. TCRdb records Illumina HiSeq 2500 as the sequencer. TCR library preparation used molecular barcoding, with unique molecular identifiers applied to normalize quantification of the TCRbeta repertoire. TCRdb trimmed public reads at Q25 via fastp, called clones via MiXCR and kept in-frame beta chains. Every CDR3 protein is listed once, alongside the most common genes and DNA of its rows. Here the sample has approximately 980,000 distinct CDR3 sequences; about 29% occur a single time. About 28% of the sample is taken by the ten largest. The CDR3 runs 12 residues from the cysteine to the phenylalanine. The only DNA kept is the CDR3, 36 bases in frame from the first base. V loses 1 base of germline sequence and J loses 8 bases, and the interval between the two ends is 7 bases. From a lookup of the germline V gene (reference sequence), CDR1 and CDR2 are SEHNR and FQNEAQ. Per the publication, the treatment or condition label means: allogeneic hematopoietic cell transplantation with graft depleted of TCRalphabeta T cells and CD19 B cells. TCRalphabeta/CD19-depleted allogeneic hematopoietic cell grafts were given to the transplant recipients, all of whom were children.

The sample in question was PBMCs, mostly from graft donor cells, obtained 360 days after TCRalphabeta/CD19-depleted stem cell transplant. Here the chain combines TRBV7-9 and TRBJ2-3, with the D gene too uncertain to name. The source of this sequence is a boy in the first two years of life who had a stem cell transplant for SCID, so the T cells may come from the graft donor. The DNA sequence reads TGTGCCAGCAGCTTAGACTTCGGTACGCAGTATTTT. The resulting protein is CASSLDFGTQYF.